This TCR beta chain appears in the sequencing data of a study of CD8 T cells in Susac syndrome. Notes on the study in general: The study conceded that its TCR sequencing and HLA analysis involved relatively few individuals.

On this clonotype: No antigen is known for it.

When the RNA was reverse transcribed, random hexamers were used with an input of about 0.5 to 1 ug. Coverage of TCR beta CDR3 amplification by immunoSEQ multiplex PCR extended to 54 Vbeta and 13 Jbeta. One entry per CDR3 protein, called by TCRdb with MiXCR from the immunoSEQ multiplex PCR reads. This table has 140,000 or so distinct CDR3 sequences, around 96% appearing once. CD8+ and CD4+ T cells circulating in blood were sequenced for TCR beta. Through negative isolation, CD4+ and CD8+ T cells were obtained, while TEMRA cells were enriched using FACS. Germline CDR1 reads SGHVS; CDR2 reads FQNEAQ. V was pared by 5 bases and J by 8 bases, with 16 bases between. The CDR3 is 14 amino acids.

The receptor's source is a human donor with multiple sclerosis. The rearrangement joins TRBV7-8 to TRBJ2-1; maybe TRBD1 (6 bases). Sequencing input: CD4+ T cells from PBMCs. The CDR3 bases are TGTGCCAGCAGCCGAATACAGGGTTTCGATGAGCAGTTCTTC. This encodes CASSRIQGFDEQFF.